This TCR beta chain is from a study of blood T cells in healthy people across ages. About this clonotype itself: The antigen remains undetermined.

The sample providers were healthy Caucasian people from Russia, aged about 6 to 95. There are 15 residues in the CDR3. V was pared by 5 bases and J by 2 bases, with 15 bases between. From germline, CDR1 is MNHEY and CDR2 SMNVEV (reference sequence). Through a sample-barcoded 5' primer and a J-beta primer mix, a second PCR was run for about 6 to 11 cycles. Each CDR3 protein gets one entry after TCRdb re-called the 5' RACE reads with MiXCR. The sample lists some 700,000 distinct CDR3 sequences, about 20% occurring once. Study-wide results and limits: Donor CMV status, an unknown factor, possibly confounded changes in expanded clonotypes.

The chain links TRBV27 to TRBJ2-5; a possible D gene is TRBD1 (5 bases). This clonotype originated in a man between 65 and 80 years old in good health. Sequencing was done on a sample of blood. The CDR3 loop reads CASSPFRGSQETQYF. The CDR3, as DNA: TGTGCCAGCAGTCCGTTTAGGGGCAGTCAAGAGACCCAGTACTTC.